The rows below give T cell receptor beta chains drawn from one sample of a study of T cells in Graves' hyperthyroidism and ophthalmopathy. TCRdb redid the calling of the multiplex PCR reads with MiXCR, one entry per CDR3 protein. The sample carries 550,000 to 650,000 distinct CDR3 sequences, approximately 13% recorded once. Source material: blood. These receptors were taken from a woman in her thirties with Graves' hyperthyroidism that later progressed to Graves' ophthalmopathy. Both conserved end residues are part of each CDR3. Fields, in order: CDR3 length, V gene, D gene, J gene, clone size, CDR3 protein, CDR3 DNA. D genes are given only for firm matches. Some rows mark clone size as missing; the rest say once, few, many or name a class of expanded clone.

length: 13
V: TRBV6-1
D: NA
J: TRBJ2-7
size: NA
CDR3: CASRPGGPYEQYF
DNA: TGTGCCAGCAGACCCGGGGGGCCCTACGAGCAGTACTTC

length: 15
V: TRBV6-2/TRBV6-3
D: NA
J: TRBJ1-1
size: few
CDR3: CASSYGGLKNTEAFF
DNA: TGTGCCAGCAGTTACGGGGGGTTAAAGAACACTGAAGCTTTCTTT

length: 13
V: TRBV20-1
D: NA
J: TRBJ2-5
size: many
CDR3: CSAPQSSTKTQYF
DNA: TGCAGTGCTCCCCAGTCTAGCACCAAGACCCAGTACTTC

length: 15
V: TRBV27
D: TRBD2
J: TRBJ2-7
size: NA
CDR3: CASASGLAGTYEQYF
DNA: TGTGCCAGCGCTTCGGGACTAGCGGGAACCTACGAGCAGTACTTC

length: 16
V: TRBV30
D: NA
J: TRBJ1-5
size: many
CDR3: CAWSGTARVGNQPQHF
DNA: TGTGCCTGGAGTGGGACCGCCAGGGTGGGCAATCAGCCCCAGCATTTT

length: 13
V: TRBV12-3/TRBV12-4
D: NA
J: TRBJ2-3
size: many
CDR3: CASSGGGTDTQYF
DNA: TGTGCCAGCAGCGGTGGAGGCACAGATACGCAGTATTTT

length: 15
V: TRBV11-2
D: TRBD2
J: TRBJ2-1
size: many
CDR3: CASRPSEREWDEQFF
DNA: TGTGCCAGCAGGCCTTCGGAGCGGGAATGGGATGAGCAGTTCTTC

length: 14
V: TRBV3-1
D: NA
J: TRBJ2-7
size: NA
CDR3: CASSLLDSTYEQYF
DNA: TGTGCCAGCAGCCTCTTAGACTCTACCTACGAGCAGTACTTC

length: 15
V: TRBV25-1
D: NA
J: TRBJ1-1
size: many
CDR3: CASSEWAGRNTEAFF
DNA: TGTGCCAGCAGTGAATGGGCAGGGAGGAACACTGAAGCTTTCTTT

length: 15
V: TRBV9
D: TRBD2
J: TRBJ2-7
size: many
CDR3: CASSVGGRTPDEQYF
DNA: TGTGCCAGCAGCGTGGGCGGGAGGACCCCGGACGAGCAGTACTTC

length: 14
V: TRBV6-1
D: NA
J: TRBJ1-2
size: many
CDR3: CASSPRQANYGYTF
DNA: TGTGCCAGCAGTCCTCGACAGGCTAACTATGGCTACACCTTC

length: 15
V: TRBV27
D: NA
J: TRBJ1-1
size: many
CDR3: CASSRVTTGNAEAFF
DNA: TGTGCCAGCAGCCGCGTGACGACAGGCAACGCTGAAGCTTTCTTT

length: 14
V: TRBV6-2/TRBV6-3
D: NA
J: TRBJ1-2
size: NA
CDR3: CASSYSTFNYGYTF
DNA: TGTGCCAGCAGTTACTCAACCTTCAACTATGGCTACACCTTC

length: 16
V: TRBV28
D: TRBD1
J: TRBJ1-3
size: NA
CDR3: CASSLGQGAFGNTIYF
DNA: TGTGCCAGCAGTTTGGGGCAGGGGGCATTTGGAAACACCATATATTTT

length: 19
V: TRBV2
D: NA
J: TRBJ2-2
size: many
CDR3: CASSEPEGRGSPNTGELFF
DNA: TGTGCCAGCAGTGAGCCCGAAGGCAGGGGTAGCCCGAACACCGGGGAGCTGTTTTTT

length: 15
V: TRBV6-2/TRBV6-3
D: TRBD2
J: TRBJ2-3
size: many
CDR3: CASSSAGVSTDTQYF
DNA: TGTGCCAGCAGTTCGGCGGGAGTGAGCACAGATACGCAGTATTTT